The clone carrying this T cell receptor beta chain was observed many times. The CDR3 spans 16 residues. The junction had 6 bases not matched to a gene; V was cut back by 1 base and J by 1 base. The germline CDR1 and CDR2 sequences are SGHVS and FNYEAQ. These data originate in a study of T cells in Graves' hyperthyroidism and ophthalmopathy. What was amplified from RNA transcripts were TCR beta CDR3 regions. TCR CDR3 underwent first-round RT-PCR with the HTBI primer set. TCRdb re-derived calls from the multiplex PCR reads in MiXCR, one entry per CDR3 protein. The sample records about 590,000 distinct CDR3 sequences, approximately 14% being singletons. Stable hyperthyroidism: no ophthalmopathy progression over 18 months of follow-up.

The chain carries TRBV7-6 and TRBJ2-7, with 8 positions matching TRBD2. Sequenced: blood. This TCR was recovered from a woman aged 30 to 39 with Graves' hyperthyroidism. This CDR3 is CASSLVALAGSYEQYF. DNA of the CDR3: TGTGCCAGCAGCTTAGTTGCGCTAGCGGGTTCCTACGAGCAGTACTTC.